The 25 T cell receptor beta chains given below trace back to one sample, sequenced in a study of shared T cell receptors in the human thymus. Clones were read by immunoSEQ multiplex PCR, and TCRdb kept only the in-frame ones, dropping some. The data hold some 720,000 clones, with 85% to 90% observed a single time. These data also featured in a second study, about human thymus T cells.

Sequencing was performed on thymocytes. These receptors originate from a boy under two years old with a congenital heart defect.

The rearrangement links TRBV21-1 to TRBJ2-7; the tabulated D call, TRBD1, remains unverified against the DNA. TRBV21-1 is described as a pseudogene. CDR3 length equals 16 residues. CDR3 nucleotide sequence: TGTGCCAGCAGCAAAGCGTGGTCAGGGGGCCATCACGAGCAGTACTTC. This gives the protein CASSKAWSGGHHEQYF.

This chain connects TRBV4-1 to TRBJ1-5; no firm D call. Germline lookup yields CDR1 MGHRA and CDR2 YSYEKL. The ends were cut back, 2 bases at V and 4 bases at J, with 12 bases in the middle. The CDR3 sequence is 15 residues long. CDR3 nucleotide sequence: TGCGCCAGCAGCCAAATCGGGAGGATAAATCAGCCCCAGCATTTT. It yields the protein CASSQIGRINQPQHF.

The rearrangement joins TRBV18 to TRBJ2-5, with D uncertain. The V gene's germline CDR1 is KGHSH and CDR2 LQKENI. The CDR3 is 16 residues long. Trimming took 2 bases from V and 0 from J, leaving 13 bases between them. The CDR3 region is CASSPMARAYQETQYF. As DNA, the CDR3 is TGTGCCAGCTCACCAATGGCTAGAGCATACCAAGAGACCCAGTACTTC.

The chain couples TRBV6-1 to TRBJ2-1; 7 positions agree with TRBD2. The CDR3 is 17 amino acids. Per the germline V gene, CDR1 is MNHNS and CDR2 is SASEGT. V lost 2 bases to trimming and J lost 10 bases; unmatched junction nucleotides: 17. The CDR3 region has the DNA TGTGCCAGCAGTGAAAGGAAGGAACTAGCGCGATTCCGGGAGCAGTTCTTC. Its translation is CASSERKELARFREQFF.

The chain employs TRBV30 and TRBJ2-1; 10 bases agree with TRBD2. The CDR3 sequence is 16 residues long. Trimming removed 5 bases from V and 4 bases from J; junction bases left unmatched: 11. Germline-derived CDR1 and CDR2 are GTSNPN and SVGIG (reference sequence). CDR3 region: CAWGGVAGGPYNEQFF. The CDR3 DNA reads TGTGCCTGGGGGGGGGTAGCGGGAGGACCTTACAATGAGCAGTTCTTC.

The chain is built from TRBV27 and TRBJ2-3; 8 bases map to TRBD2. With V trimmed by 8 bases and J by 6 bases, 10 bases remained unmatched. This CDR3 contains 14 residues. CDR1 and CDR2 (germline): MNHEY, SMNVEV (reference sequence). In nucleotides, the CDR3 is TGTGCCAGCGGCTCGGGACTAGGAGGTGATACGCAGTATTTT. It yields the protein CASGSGLGGDTQYF.

The gene calls are TRBV5-1 and TRBJ2-3; TRBD2 matches 7 bases. Looked up from germline, CDR1 is SGHRS and CDR2 is YFSETQ. The V and J ends lost 5 bases and 0 bases, in that order; junction bases with no gene match: 3. CDR3 length equals 14 residues. CDR3 DNA sequence: TGCGCCAGCAGGGAGCGGGGCAGCACAGATACGCAGTATTTT. This sequence encodes CASRERGSTDTQYF.

V is TRBV7-9 and J is TRBJ2-1; D is uncertain. V gave up 5 bases and J gave up 4 bases, with 3 bases separating them. CDR1 is SEHNR, CDR2 FQNEAQ, per germline (reference sequence). The CDR3 has 11 residues. This CDR3 is CASSPYNEQFF. Here the CDR3 DNA reads TGTGCCAGCAGCCCATACAATGAGCAGTTCTTC.

V is TRBV14 and J is TRBJ2-7; 11 positions match TRBD2. CDR1 and CDR2 (germline): SGHDN, FVKESK. After removal of 0 bases from V and 3 bases from J, the junction contained 25 bases not matched to a gene. This CDR3 is built from 23 residues. The CDR3 DNA is TGTGCCAGCAGCCAAGATGCGCAGGGCCGCACGGATTCGACTAGCGGGGCTATCTACGAGCAGTACTTC. This translates into CASSQDAQGRTDSTSGAIYEQYF.

This rearrangement joins TRBV6-5 to TRBJ2-7; D is unclear. Trimming took off 0 bases at V and 7 bases at J, with 16 bases between the two ends. Per the germline V gene, CDR1 is MNHEY and CDR2 is SVGAGI. This CDR3 is 15 amino acids long. CDR3 nucleotide sequence: TGTGCCAGCAGTTACTCAAGACTCCCTTTTTGGGAGCAGTACTTC. Encoded protein: CASSYSRLPFWEQYF.

The chain carries TRBV9 and TRBJ2-1, with a tentative D call TRBD2 (6 bases). V was cut by 4 bases and J by 9 bases, with 14 bases left in between. CDR1 is SGDLS and CDR2 is YYNGEE in the germline V gene. The CDR3 is 13 amino acids. The CDR3: CASSSTPEGEQFF. The DNA of the CDR3 is TGTGCCAGCAGCTCCACTCCGGAGGGTGAGCAGTTCTTC.

The J gene is TRBJ1-2, the V gene TRBV4-2, with TRBD1 identical over 9 bases. The V and J ends lost 4 bases and 6 bases, in that order; junction bases with no gene match: 3. CDR1 and CDR2 (germline): LGHNA, YNFKEQ. The CDR3 consists of 13 residues. For the CDR3, the DNA is TGTGCCAGCAGCCGACAGGGGGAGAATGGCTACACCTTC. It translates to CASSRQGENGYTF.

The chain combines TRBV30 with TRBJ2-7; D is unclear. Looked up from germline, CDR1 is GTSNPN and CDR2 is SVGIG (reference sequence). Trimming pared 0 bases from V and 6 bases from J, leaving 18 bases between. CDR3 length: 15 amino acids. This CDR3 reads CAWSVRSYESGEQYF. The CDR3 coding sequence is TGTGCCTGGAGTGTTCGCAGTTATGAATCTGGCGAGCAGTACTTC.

This clone was detected a few times. V is TRBV7-3 and J is TRBJ2-2; perhaps TRBD1 as D (5 bases). The CDR3 totals 16 residues. The germline gives CDR1 SGHTA, CDR2 FQGTGA. Trimming shortened V by 0 bases and J by 7 bases, and 15 bases separated the two germline ends. CDR3 loop: CASSLTAAGNSGELFF. The CDR3 nucleotides read TGTGCCAGCAGCTTAACGGCTGCAGGGAATAGCGGGGAGCTGTTTTTT.

The chain couples TRBV4-3 to TRBJ2-7, with D maybe TRBD1 (5 bases). This CDR3 comprises 13 residues. Germline V gene sequence: CDR1 LGHNA, CDR2 YSLEER. The V gene lost 2 bases and the J gene lost 3 bases, with 8 bases spanning the gap. CDR3 protein: CASSQTGYYEQYF. The CDR3 nucleotides are TGCGCCAGCAGCCAAACAGGATACTACGAGCAGTACTTC.

This chain joins TRBV10-3 and TRBJ2-7; TRBD2 might be the D (6 bases). From germline, CDR1 is ENHRY and CDR2 SYGVKD. Trimming left V 7 bases short and J 5 bases short, with 18 bases between. The CDR3 contains 14 residues. CDR3 in amino acids: CAINPETSSHEQYF. The CDR3, as DNA: TGTGCCATCAACCCAGAGACTAGTTCCCACGAGCAGTACTTC.

The chain uses TRBV13 and TRBJ2-1; 7 bases align to TRBD2. The CDR3 sequence is 17 residues long. CDR1 is PRHDT, CDR2 FYEKMQ, per germline (reference sequence). The J segment lost 7 bases and the V segment lost 0 bases, leaving 12 bases of the junction unmatched. CDR3 nucleotide sequence: TGTGCCAGCAGCTTAGGGGGGGGGTCTAGGGGTCGAAATGAGCAGTTCTTC. Its translation: CASSLGGGSRGRNEQFF.

This chain uses TRBV23-1 with TRBJ1-5; TRBD1 aligns across 7 bases. TRBV23-1 is an open reading frame whose function is uncertain. The CDR3 consists of 12 residues. Trimming removed 4 bases from V and 7 bases from J; junction bases left unmatched: 1. CDR3 nucleotides: TGCGCCAGCAGTCCCAGGGGGCAGCCCCAGCATTTT. Translating gives CASSPRGQPQHF.

This CDR3 is CASSSGQSMNTEAFF. CDR3 DNA sequence: TGCGCCAGCAGCTCGGGACAGAGCATGAACACTGAAGCTTTCTTT. The chain recombines TRBV4-1 with TRBJ1-1, with 7 nucleotides matching TRBD1. Germline V gene lookup returns CDR1 MGHRA and CDR2 YSYEKL. This CDR3 is 15 amino acids long. With V trimmed by 5 bases and J by 0 bases, 6 bases remained unmatched.

This chain links TRBV4-2 with TRBJ2-6, with TRBD1 matching 8 bases. V lost 0 bases and J lost 2; bases outside the gene matches: 9. Germline values: CDR1 LGHNA, CDR2 YNFKEQ. This CDR3 region has 19 residues. CDR3 protein: CASSQDRQQGVTGANVLTF. The CDR3 DNA reads TGTGCCAGCAGCCAAGATAGGCAACAGGGGGTGACTGGGGCCAACGTCCTGACTTTC.

This chain joins TRBV5-1 and TRBJ2-2; 16 bases align to TRBD2. The CDR3 consists of 18 residues. CDR1 and CDR2 from the germline V gene are SGHRS and YFSETQ. Losses at the gene ends were 3 bases for V and 6 bases for J; bases not matched to a gene: 8. CDR3 DNA sequence: TGCGCCAGCAGCTGGGGACTAGCGGGAGGGCCTATAGCCGGGGAGCTGTTTTTT. Its translation is CASSWGLAGGPIAGELFF.

The chain employs TRBV5-1 and TRBJ2-7; 10 bases agree with TRBD2. This CDR3 spans 14 amino acids. CDR1 SGHRS and CDR2 YFSETQ come from the germline V gene. Losses at the gene ends were 5 bases for V and 3 bases for J; bases not matched to a gene: 5. The CDR3 spells CASSLIAGGYEQYF. CDR3 nucleotides: TGCGCCAGCAGTTTGATAGCGGGGGGCTACGAGCAGTACTTC.

This chain links TRBV9 with TRBJ1-1; TRBD1 might be the D (6 bases). The CDR3 has 18 amino acids. V gave up 4 bases and J gave up 3 bases, with 25 bases separating them. CDR1 is SGDLS, CDR2 YYNGEE, per germline. Here the CDR3 reads CASSLINGAGVGDTEAFF. CDR3 nucleotides: TGTGCCAGCAGCCTCATCAACGGCGCAGGGGTGGGGGACACTGAAGCTTTCTTT.

Written as DNA, the CDR3 is TGTGCCAGCAGTGAACCCCCGGCGGGACAGGGGAGTTCAGATACGCAGTATTTT. Translation: CASSEPPAGQGSSDTQYF. J is TRBJ2-3 and V is TRBV2; TRBD1 agrees at 10 bases. This CDR3 has 18 residues. Trimming at V came to 2 bases and at J to 4 bases, leaving 12 bases not matched to a gene. Germline CDR1 reads SNHLY; CDR2 reads FYNNEI.

This sequence joins TRBV30 and TRBJ2-1; perhaps TRBD2 as D (6 bases). In germline, CDR1 is GTSNPN, CDR2 SVGIG (reference sequence). The CDR3 has 16 amino acids. V was shortened by 1 base and J by 9 bases, with 22 bases between the two germline ends. The CDR3 nucleotides read TGTGCCTGGAGTGAGCATCTAGGACTACTTGAGGTTGAGCAGTTCTTC. Its protein product is CAWSEHLGLLEVEQFF.